Below, 16 T cell receptor beta chains from the same sample are listed, as sequenced in a study of blood T cells in healthy people across ages. The use of a sample-barcoded 5' primer and a J-beta primer mix characterized a second PCR of roughly 6 to 11 cycles. A single record per CDR3 protein comes from TCRdb applying MiXCR to the 5' RACE reads. The sample holds some 1.8 million distinct CDR3 sequences, 30% to 40% seen once. The specimen sequenced was blood. These receptors were taken from a human donor in good health.

This clonotype was picked up many times. This chain uses TRBV29-1 with TRBJ2-7; 7 bases fit TRBD1. After removal of 5 bases from V and 4 bases from J, the junction contained 2 bases not matched to a gene. CDR1 is SQVTM and CDR2 is ANQGSEA in the germline V gene. There are 11 residues in the CDR3. CDR3 in DNA: TGCAGCGTTTTACAGGGGTACGAGCAGTACTTC. Residues: CSVLQGYEQYF.

This clonotype was detected only a few times. A read error may produce the germline difference seen at one junction end. The chain combines TRBV4-3 with TRBJ1-2, with no clear D. Looked up from germline, CDR1 is LGHNA and CDR2 is YSLEER. CDR3 length: 14 amino acids. CDR3 DNA sequence: TGCGTCAGCAGCCAAGATCGGAGGATGTATGGCTACACCTTC. It encodes CVSSQDRRMYGYTF.

This clonotype was detected only a few times. The V gene is TRBV15, the J gene TRBJ2-4; D is ambiguous. The V gene's germline CDR1 is LNHNV and CDR2 YYDKDF (reference sequence). The germline V and J ends were trimmed by 1 base and 0 bases, with 13 bases remaining between them. The CDR3 spans 17 residues. CDR3 residues: CATSRAPASLAKNIQYF. Written as DNA, the CDR3 is TGTGCCACCAGCAGAGCACCTGCGTCCTTAGCCAAAAACATTCAGTACTTC.

The gene calls are TRBV4-3 and TRBJ2-7; D may be TRBD2 (6 bases). V lost 0 bases and J 0 bases, leaving 9 bases between the germline ends. Germline V gene lookup returns CDR1 LGHNA and CDR2 YSLEER. CDR3 length: 15 residues. DNA for the CDR3: TGCGCCAGCAGCCAAGATTGGGACTCCTCCTACGAGCAGTACTTC. This codes for CASSQDWDSSYEQYF.

The chain employs TRBV10-3 and TRBJ2-1, with a possible D match to TRBD1 (7 bases). CDR3 length: 12 residues. Germline loops: CDR1 ENHRY, CDR2 SYGVKD. The ends were cut back, 7 bases at V and 6 bases at J, with 10 bases in the middle. As DNA, the CDR3 is TGTGCCATCAAGCAGGGGGGCAATGAGCAGTTCTTC. This encodes CAIKQGGNEQFF.

V gene TRBV6-6 combines with J gene TRBJ1-5; 9 nucleotides match TRBD1. The CDR3 has 17 residues. V shed 5 bases and J 9 bases; nucleotides not matched to a gene: 17. Germline lookup yields CDR1 MNHNY and CDR2 SVGAGI (reference sequence). CDR3 nucleotide sequence: TGTGCCAGCAGTCCGGGACAGGGACGACACTCGACCTTGCCCCAGCATTTT. As protein: CASSPGQGRHSTLPQHF.

The V call is TRBV20-1, the J call TRBJ2-1, with unresolved D. Deletions cut 5 bases from V and 4 bases from J, with 15 bases between. From germline, CDR1 is DFQATT and CDR2 SNEGSKA (reference sequence). The CDR3 runs to 14 residues. The CDR3 protein is CSASVYSSYNEQFF. For the CDR3, the DNA is TGCAGTGCTTCCGTCTACTCTTCTTACAATGAGCAGTTCTTC.

V is TRBV7-9 and J is TRBJ2-4; 7 bases fit TRBD2. CDR1 is SEHNR, CDR2 FQNEAQ, per germline (reference sequence). The CDR3 sequence is 18 residues long. The V gene end was trimmed by 6 bases and the J gene end by 0 bases; junction bases not matched to a gene: 14. CDR3 residues: CASSPPSGGGLAKNIQYF. The CDR3 region has the DNA TGTGCCAGCAGTCCCCCCTCTGGGGGGGGACTAGCCAAAAACATTCAGTACTTC.

This clonotype was found a few times. V usage is TRBV5-1 and J usage is TRBJ2-1; D is undetermined. Per germline, CDR1 SGHRS and CDR2 YFSETQ. V was cut by 9 bases and J by 0 bases, with 16 bases left in between. The CDR3 contains 15 residues. Here the CDR3 DNA reads TGCGCCACCACAATAGGTTCGAGCTCCTACAATGAGCAGTTCTTC. This translates into CATTIGSSSYNEQFF.

This clonotype has just a few counts. This chain connects TRBV6-2 or TRBV6-3 to TRBJ2-1; 8 nucleotides line up with TRBD2. Trimming at V came to 5 bases and at J to 9 bases, leaving 6 bases not matched to a gene. There are 13 residues in the CDR3. From germline, CDR1 is MNHEY and CDR2 SVGEGT. CDR3 residues: CASSERGYGEQFF. For the CDR3, the DNA is TGTGCCAGCAGTGAGCGGGGGTATGGTGAGCAGTTCTTC.

The chain links TRBV20-1 to TRBJ2-7, with 8 bases lining up with TRBD1. Per the germline V gene, CDR1 is DFQATT and CDR2 is SNEGSKA (reference sequence). This CDR3 has 17 residues. V trimming: 0 bases; J trimming: 0 bases; junction bases outside the gene matches: 10. CDR3 coding DNA: TGCAGTGCTAGAGATAGGACAGGGATTCTAAGCTCCTACGAGCAGTACTTC. The encoded protein is CSARDRTGILSSYEQYF.

This clonotype occurred many times. The chain is built from TRBV6-5 and TRBJ1-2; D gene unclear. Trimming pared 2 bases from V and 6 bases from J, leaving 10 bases between. The germline V gene has CDR1 MNHEY and CDR2 SVGAGI. The CDR3 is 13 residues long. The CDR3 loop reads CASSYVRRDGYTF. The CDR3, as DNA: TGTGCCAGCAGTTACGTGAGGAGGGATGGCTACACCTTC.

The chain uses TRBV10-3 and TRBJ1-2, with unresolved D. CDR3 length: 16 residues. Germline V CDR1 and CDR2: ENHRY, SYGVKD. V lost 1 base and J lost 0, with 12 bases in between. This CDR3 reads CAISELRELANYGYTF. As DNA, the CDR3 is TGTGCCATCAGTGAGTTAAGGGAATTGGCTAACTATGGCTACACCTTC.

The chain recombines TRBV7-2 with TRBJ1-1; D might be TRBD1 (5 bases). Between the trimmed V and J ends, which lost 4 bases and 4 bases, there was a span of 13 bases. This CDR3 spans 14 amino acids. Looked up from germline, CDR1 is SGHTA and CDR2 is FQGNSA. The CDR3 reads CASSSFQGVTEAFF. The CDR3 bases are TGTGCCAGCAGCTCATTCCAGGGAGTCACTGAAGCTTTCTTT.

The chain employs TRBV5-1 and TRBJ2-7; D possibly matches TRBD1 or TRBD2 (5 bases each). Looked up from germline, CDR1 is SGHRS and CDR2 is YFSETQ. V lost 3 bases and J 1 base, leaving 20 bases between the germline ends. CDR3 size: 17 residues. The CDR3 DNA is TGCGCCAGCAGCTATCTTTCGGGACGGGGTGGGTCCTACGAGCAGTACTTC. Amino acids: CASSYLSGRGGSYEQYF.

The chain recombines TRBV5-6 with TRBJ1-5; 11 nucleotides agree with TRBD1. Looked up from germline, CDR1 is SGHDT and CDR2 is YYEEEE. The V segment lost 4 bases and the J segment 5 bases; nucleotides outside the gene matches: 8. The CDR3 covers 16 residues. The DNA of the CDR3 is TGTGCCAGCAGCCCAGGGACAGGGGGTTTACATCAGCCCCAGCATTTT. Its translation: CASSPGTGGLHQPQHF.